These 14 T cell receptor beta chains were all obtained from the same sample, sequenced in a study of PD-L1 blockade in urothelial cancer. Profiled with immunoSEQ multiplex PCR; TCRdb holds only in-frame clones, not every one. The data contain about 80,000 clones, approximately 86% of them singletons. Material: PBMCs, obtained around atezolizumab (anti-PD-L1) treatment. The receptors originated from a woman between 65 and 79 years old with urothelial cancer.

The chain recombines TRBV5-4 with TRBJ1-1; D uncertain. There are 13 residues in the CDR3. Germline CDR1 and CDR2: SGHNT and YYREEE (reference sequence). V was pared by 4 bases and J by 0 bases, with 7 bases between. CDR3 sequence (DNA): TGTGCCAGCAGCCAACAGATGAACACTGAAGCTTTCTTT. It specifies CASSQQMNTEAFF.

This clone was seen only once. CDR3 amino acids: CASSLTPNTGELFF. In DNA form, the CDR3 reads TGCGCCAGCAGCCTGACACCGAACACCGGGGAGCTGTTTTTT. This chain links TRBV4-3 with TRBJ2-2; D call uncertain. The CDR3 covers 14 residues. The germline gives CDR1 LGHNA, CDR2 YSLEER. Trimming stripped 4 bases from V and 0 bases from J, with 6 bases between.

The CDR3 DNA reads TGCGCCAGCAGCTTATCTCAGGGGTTCGAGCAGTACTTC. It translates to CASSLSQGFEQYF. This chain joins TRBV5-1 and TRBJ2-7, with a tentative D call TRBD1 (6 bases). The germline gives CDR1 SGHRS, CDR2 YFSETQ. V gave up 2 bases and J gave up 6 bases, with 12 bases separating them. The CDR3 extends over 13 amino acids.

This sequence joins TRBV20-1 and TRBJ2-1; D unresolved. V lost 6 bases and J 8 bases, leaving 11 bases between the germline ends. Germline V CDR1 and CDR2: DFQATT, SNEGSKA (reference sequence). The CDR3 is 11 amino acids. CDR3 in DNA: TGCAGTGCACCGAGGTTCCATGAGCAGTTCTTC. Protein: CSAPRFHEQFF.

The chain is built from TRBV4-3 and TRBJ1-2; D might be TRBD1 (5 bases). With 5 bases removed from V and 4 bases from J, the gap between germline ends came to 17 bases. Germline V CDR1 and CDR2: LGHNA, YSLEER. This CDR3 has 15 amino acids. CDR3: CASSAERGGAYGYTF. In nucleotides, the CDR3 is TGCGCCAGCAGCGCAGAAAGGGGAGGGGCCTATGGCTACACCTTC.

The chain joins TRBV28 to TRBJ2-6, with TRBD1 as a possible D gene (5 bases). The V gene's germline CDR1 is MDHEN and CDR2 SYDVKM. V lost 4 bases to trimming and J lost 1 base, with 8 bases between them. There are 15 residues in the CDR3. The CDR3 bases are TGTGCCAGCAGTTCGTCAGGGTCTGGGGCCAACGTCCTGACTTTC. Amino acid sequence: CASSSSGSGANVLTF.

The table lists this clone with a few counts. The gene calls are TRBV11-2 and TRBJ2-1; 7 positions agree with TRBD2. Trimming at V came to 6 bases and at J to 6 bases, leaving 11 bases not matched to a gene. CDR3 length: 15 amino acids. Looked up from germline, CDR1 is SGHAT and CDR2 is FQNNGV. CDR3 nucleotide sequence: TGTGCCAGCAGTCCAGGGACTATAACACGCAATGAGCAGTTCTTC. It translates to CASSPGTITRNEQFF.

J is TRBJ1-6 and V is TRBV6-1; D is possibly TRBD1 (5 bases). Per the germline V gene, CDR1 is MNHNS and CDR2 is SASEGT. V shed 3 bases and J shed 7 bases, with 13 bases lying between them. The CDR3 contains 15 residues. CDR3 loop: CASSDLKGRNSPLHF. CDR3 DNA: TGTGCCAGCAGTGATCTGAAGGGGCGGAATTCACCCCTCCACTTT.

This rearrangement joins TRBV4-1 to TRBJ1-6; 7 nucleotides match TRBD1. The germline V gene encodes CDR1 MGHRA and CDR2 YSYEKL. Trimming took 4 bases from V and 0 from J; bases not matched to a gene: 12. The CDR3 is made up of 19 amino acids. The CDR3 bases are TGCGCCAGCAGCCGCCTGTCGATGGACAGGAGCTCCTATAATTCACCCCTCCACTTT. Translation gives CASSRLSMDRSSYNSPLHF.

CDR3 bases: TGCGCCAGCAGCCAAGGAGAGGGCTGGAATCAGCCCCAGCATTTT. Its protein product is CASSQGEGWNQPQHF. The chain employs TRBV4-1 and TRBJ1-5; D unresolved. With 1 base removed from V and 4 bases from J, the gap between germline ends came to 11 bases. The V gene's germline CDR1 is MGHRA and CDR2 YSYEKL. The CDR3 sequence is 15 residues long.

The CDR3: CASSLNSYYEQYF. The CDR3 nucleotides are TGTGCCAGCAGCTTAAACAGTTACTACGAGCAGTACTTC. The V call is TRBV11-2, the J call TRBJ2-7; no clear D gene. V gave up 2 bases and J gave up 3 bases, with 8 bases separating them. There are 13 residues in the CDR3. CDR1 SGHAT and CDR2 FQNNGV come from the germline V gene.

The chain carries TRBV6-4 and TRBJ1-5; D possibly corresponds to TRBD1 (6 bases). Germline-derived CDR1 and CDR2 are MRHNA and SNTAGT. V lost 7 bases to trimming and J lost 7 bases, with 17 bases between them. The CDR3 loop spans 14 amino acids. CDR3 nucleotides: TGTGCCAGCAACCGACTGAGAGGGGGACAGCCCCAGCATTTT. It codes for CASNRLRGGQPQHF.

This sequence joins TRBV9 and TRBJ2-1; 8 nucleotides align to TRBD2. The V gene's germline CDR1 is SGDLS and CDR2 YYNGEE. This CDR3 has 17 amino acids. The trim removed 0 bases at V and 5 bases at J, leaving 10 bases unmatched. The CDR3 region is CASSVVDQGLANNEQFF. In DNA form, the CDR3 reads TGTGCCAGCAGCGTAGTTGACCAAGGACTAGCCAACAATGAGCAGTTCTTC.

V gene TRBV5-1 combines with J gene TRBJ2-1; 9 nucleotides match TRBD1. The germline CDR1 and CDR2 sequences are SGHRS and YFSETQ. This CDR3 region has 14 residues. V trimming: 4 bases; J trimming: 6 bases; junction bases outside the gene matches: 5. In nucleotides, the CDR3 is TGCGCCAGCAGCATACCGGGACAGGGCAATGAGCAGTTCTTC. Amino acid sequence: CASSIPGQGNEQFF.